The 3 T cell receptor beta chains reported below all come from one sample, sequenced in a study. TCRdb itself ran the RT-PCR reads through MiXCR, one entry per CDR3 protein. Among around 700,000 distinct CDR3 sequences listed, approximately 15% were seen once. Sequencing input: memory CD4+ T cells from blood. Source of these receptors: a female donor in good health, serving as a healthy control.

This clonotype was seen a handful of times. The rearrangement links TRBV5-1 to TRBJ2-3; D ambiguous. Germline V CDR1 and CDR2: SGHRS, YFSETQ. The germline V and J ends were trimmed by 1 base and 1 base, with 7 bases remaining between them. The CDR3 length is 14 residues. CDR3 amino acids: CASSLQEGTDTQYF. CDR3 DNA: TGCGCCAGCAGCTTGCAGGAAGGCACAGATACGCAGTATTTT.

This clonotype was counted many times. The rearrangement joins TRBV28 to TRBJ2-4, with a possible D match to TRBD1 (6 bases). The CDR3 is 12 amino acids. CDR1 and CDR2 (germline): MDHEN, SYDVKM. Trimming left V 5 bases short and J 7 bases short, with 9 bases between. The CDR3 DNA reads TGTGCCAGCAGTGGTGACAGGAACATTCAGTACTTC. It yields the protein CASSGDRNIQYF. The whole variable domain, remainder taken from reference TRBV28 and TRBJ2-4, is DVKVTQSSRYLVKRTGEKVFLECVQDMDHENMFWYRQDPGLGLRLIYFSYDVKMKEKGDIPEGYSVSREKKERFSLILESASTNQTSMYLCASSGDRNIQYFGAGTRLSVL.

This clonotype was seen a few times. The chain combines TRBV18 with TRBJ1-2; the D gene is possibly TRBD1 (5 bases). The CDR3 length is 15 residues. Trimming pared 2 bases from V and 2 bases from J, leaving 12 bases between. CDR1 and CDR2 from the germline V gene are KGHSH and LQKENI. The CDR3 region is CASSPGPDRNYGYTF. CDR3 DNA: TGTGCCAGCTCACCAGGCCCCGACAGAAACTATGGCTACACCTTC. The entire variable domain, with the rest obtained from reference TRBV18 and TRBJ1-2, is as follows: NAGVMQNPRHLVRRRGQEARLRCSPMKGHSHVYWYRQLPEEGLKFMVYLQKENIIDESGMPKERFSAEFPKEGPSILRIQQVVRGDSAAYFCASSPGPDRNYGYTFGSGTRLTVV.